The clone carrying this T cell receptor beta chain was counted a few times. Which cohort a participant joined came from the clinical history participants gave. The sample is drawn from a study of blood T cell repertoires in COVID-19. About the study: Sites in the United States, Italy and Spain provided acute and convalescent COVID-19 samples. T cells, B-cell-depleted T cells, or PBMCs supplied cDNA or gDNA.

In germline, CDR1 is SNHLY, CDR2 FYNNEI. V lost 9 bases and J lost 8; bases outside the gene matches: 13. The CDR3 runs 15 residues. Original processing methods: For nucleated cells, counts were estimated from reference gene primer amplification. Using immunoSEQ multiplex PCR, the repertoire was profiled, and TCRdb retains in-frame clones only, with some absent. V and J calls and clone size follow that table, whereas D and trimming were derived from the DNA. Here the sample spans 270,000 or so clones, approximately 90% being singletons. The sample comprised PBMCs or T cells enriched from blood (not recorded which). J is TRBJ1-5 and V is TRBV2, with 10 positions matching TRBD1. The sequence was collected from a woman aged 25 to 45 with acute COVID-19. The CDR3 is CASNRDRGSEEPQHF. CDR3 nucleotide sequence: TGTGCCAGTAACCGGGACAGGGGCTCGGAGGAGCCCCAGCATTTT. The full variable domain, completed using reference TRBV2 and TRBJ1-5, is EPEVTQTPSHQVTQMGQEVILRCVPISNHLYFYWYRQILGQKVEFLVSFYNNEISEKSEIFDDQFSVERPDGSNFTLKIRSTKLEDSAMYFCASNRDRGSEEPQHFGDGTRLSIL.